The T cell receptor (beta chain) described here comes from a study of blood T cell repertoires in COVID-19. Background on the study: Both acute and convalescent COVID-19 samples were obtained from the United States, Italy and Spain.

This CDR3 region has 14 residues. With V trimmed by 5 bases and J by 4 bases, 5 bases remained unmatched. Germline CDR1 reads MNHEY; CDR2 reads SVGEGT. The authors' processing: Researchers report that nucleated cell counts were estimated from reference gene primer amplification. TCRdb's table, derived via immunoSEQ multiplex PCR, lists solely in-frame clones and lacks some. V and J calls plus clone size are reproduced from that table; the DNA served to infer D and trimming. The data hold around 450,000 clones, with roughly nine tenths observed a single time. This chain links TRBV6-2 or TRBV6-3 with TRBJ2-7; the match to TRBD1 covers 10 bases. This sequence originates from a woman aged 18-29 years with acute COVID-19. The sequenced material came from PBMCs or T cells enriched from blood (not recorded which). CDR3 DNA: TGTGCCAGCAGTCTGACAGGGGGCGTTTACGAGCAGTACTTC. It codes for CASSLTGGVYEQYF.